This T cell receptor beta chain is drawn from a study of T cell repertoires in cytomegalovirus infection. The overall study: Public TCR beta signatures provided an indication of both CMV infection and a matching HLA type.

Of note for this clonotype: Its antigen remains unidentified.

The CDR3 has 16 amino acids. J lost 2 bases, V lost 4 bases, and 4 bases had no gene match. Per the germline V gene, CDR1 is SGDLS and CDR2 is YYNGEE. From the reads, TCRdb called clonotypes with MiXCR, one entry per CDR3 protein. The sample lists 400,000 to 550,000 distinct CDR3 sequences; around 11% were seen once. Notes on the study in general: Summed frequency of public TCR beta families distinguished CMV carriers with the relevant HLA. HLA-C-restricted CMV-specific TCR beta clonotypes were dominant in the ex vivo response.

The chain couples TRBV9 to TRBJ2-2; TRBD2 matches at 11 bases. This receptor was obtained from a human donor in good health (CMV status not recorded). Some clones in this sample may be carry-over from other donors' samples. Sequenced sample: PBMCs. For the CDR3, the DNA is TGTGCCAGCAGCTTAGGGACTAGCGGCAACACCGGGGAGCTGTTTTTT. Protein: CASSLGTSGNTGELFF.